Below, one TCR beta chain is given with its context. The antigen is undetermined. Only in-frame clones appear in the TCRdb table, and some are missing; sequencing was by immunoSEQ multiplex PCR. This sample has around 63,000 clones, with around 88% found just once. Germline V gives CDR1 SGDLS, CDR2 YYNGEE. The CDR3 totals 15 residues. V was clipped by 0 bases and J by 4 bases, with 10 bases between them. The sample comes from a study of lymphopenia after photon versus proton radiotherapy. Study-wide results and caveats: Photon-treated patients lost naive T cells and TCR diversity; proton-treated stayed stable. Oligoclonal CD8+ Temra expansion after nadir drove photon patients' diversity drop.

J is TRBJ2-2 and V is TRBV9, with a possible D match to TRBD1 (7 bases). The sequencing here drew on peripheral blood, taken from a patient treated with photon-based radiotherapy. This clonotype originated in a man between 40 and 49 years old with gastric cancer. The CDR3 nucleotides are TGTGCCAGCAGCGTAGGGCAGGGGGGCACCGGGGAGCTGTTTTTT. It translates to CASSVGQGGTGELFF.